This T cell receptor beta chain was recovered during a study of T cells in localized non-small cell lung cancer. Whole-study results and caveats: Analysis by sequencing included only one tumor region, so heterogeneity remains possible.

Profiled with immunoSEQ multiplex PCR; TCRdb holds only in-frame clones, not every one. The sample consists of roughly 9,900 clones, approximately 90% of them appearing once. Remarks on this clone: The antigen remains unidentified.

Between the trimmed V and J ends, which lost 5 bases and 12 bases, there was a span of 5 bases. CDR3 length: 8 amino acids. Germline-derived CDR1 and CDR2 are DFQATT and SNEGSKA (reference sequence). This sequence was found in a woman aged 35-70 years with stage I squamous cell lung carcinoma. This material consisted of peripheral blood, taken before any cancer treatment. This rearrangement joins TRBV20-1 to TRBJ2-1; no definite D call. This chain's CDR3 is CSAGRQFF. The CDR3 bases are TGCAGTGCTGGACGGCAGTTCTTC.